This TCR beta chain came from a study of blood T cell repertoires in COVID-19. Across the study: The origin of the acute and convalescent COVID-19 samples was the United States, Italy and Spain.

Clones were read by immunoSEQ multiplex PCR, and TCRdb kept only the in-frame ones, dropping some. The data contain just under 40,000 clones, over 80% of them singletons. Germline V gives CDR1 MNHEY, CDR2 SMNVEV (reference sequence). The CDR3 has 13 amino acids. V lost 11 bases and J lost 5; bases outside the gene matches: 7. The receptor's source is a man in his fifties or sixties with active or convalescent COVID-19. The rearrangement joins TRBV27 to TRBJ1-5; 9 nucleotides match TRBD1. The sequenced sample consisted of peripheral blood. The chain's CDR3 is CAARGQGDQPQHF. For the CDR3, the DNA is TGTGCCGCACGGGGACAGGGTGATCAGCCCCAGCATTTT.